The rows below give T cell receptor beta chains drawn from one sample of a study of regulatory T cells in long-lasting Graves disease. TCRdb re-called the multiplex PCR reads through MiXCR, storing one row per CDR3 protein. The profile covers 560,000 or so distinct CDR3 sequences, with around 16% appearing a single time and 12% taken by the ten largest. These data are also associated with another study on T cells in Graves' hyperthyroidism and ophthalmopathy.

This material consisted of peripheral blood mononuclear cells (PBMCs), taken at new diagnosis, from a patient treated with antithyroid drugs. Receptors originate from a man aged 18 to 35 with Graves disease. The CDR3 runs from the conserved cysteine through the conserved F or W. A D gene is named only where the DNA matches it firmly. Size values are once, few and many counts, or a class for expanded clones, and some rows have none.

D: TRBD2
size: few
length: 15
V: TRBV12-3/TRBV12-4
J: TRBJ2-1
CDR3: CASSPMVAGYNEQFF
DNA: TGTGCCAGCAGTCCCATGGTAGCGGGTTACAATGAGCAGTTCTTC

D: .
size: many
length: 14
V: TRBV12-3/TRBV12-4
J: TRBJ1-1
CDR3: CASSLGVLNTEAFF
DNA: TGTGCCAGCAGCTTGGGGGTTTTGAACACTGAAGCTTTCTTT

D: .
size: .
length: 14
V: TRBV10-3
J: TRBJ1-5
CDR3: CAISESGGNQPQHF
DNA: TGTGCCATCAGTGAGTCTGGGGGGAATCAGCCCCAGCATTTT

D: .
size: .
length: 11
V: TRBV29-1
J: TRBJ2-5
CDR3: CSGGDLGTQYF
DNA: TGCAGCGGCGGGGACCTAGGGACCCAGTACTTC

D: TRBD2
size: .
length: 14
V: TRBV19
J: TRBJ2-7
CDR3: CASSMAGGTYEQYF
DNA: TGTGCCAGTAGTATGGCGGGAGGCACCTACGAGCAGTACTTC

D: .
size: few
length: 13
V: TRBV20-1
J: TRBJ2-1
CDR3: CSAREGGENEQFF
DNA: TGCAGTGCTAGAGAAGGTGGGGAAAATGAGCAGTTCTTC

D: .
size: few
length: 14
V: TRBV3-1
J: TRBJ1-5
CDR3: CASSGAISNQPQHF
DNA: TGTGCCAGCAGCGGGGCCATTAGCAATCAGCCCCAGCATTTT

D: TRBD2
size: many
length: 14
V: TRBV12-3/TRBV12-4
J: TRBJ2-7
CDR3: CASSRLAGGTYRYF
DNA: TGTGCCAGCAGTAGACTAGCGGGAGGTACATATCGGTACTTC

D: TRBD2
size: .
length: 16
V: TRBV19
J: TRBJ2-1
CDR3: CASSMRGGSPNNEQFF
DNA: TGTGCCAGTAGTATGCGAGGCGGGAGCCCCAACAATGAGCAGTTCTTC

D: TRBD1
size: few
length: 14
V: TRBV19
J: TRBJ1-1
CDR3: CASSWGQLNTEAFF
DNA: TGTGCCAGTAGTTGGGGACAGTTGAACACTGAAGCTTTCTTT

D: .
size: few
length: 14
V: TRBV29-1
J: TRBJ2-7
CDR3: CSVTPGMGGSEQYF
DNA: TGCAGCGTTACCCCAGGGATGGGGGGCTCCGAGCAGTACTTC

D: .
size: many
length: 14
V: TRBV2
J: TRBJ1-1
CDR3: CASSVGGGDTEAFF
DNA: TGTGCCAGCAGTGTTGGGGGAGGGGACACTGAAGCTTTCTTT

D: TRBD1
size: few
length: 16
V: TRBV20-1
J: TRBJ1-5
CDR3: CSARRTGGERNQPQHF
DNA: TGCAGTGCTAGAAGGACAGGGGGCGAACGTAATCAGCCCCAGCATTTT

D: TRBD2
size: few
length: 16
V: TRBV28
J: TRBJ2-1
CDR3: CAGSQYSGSSYNEQFF
DNA: TGTGCCGGCAGCCAATATAGCGGGAGCTCCTACAATGAGCAGTTCTTC

D: TRBD2
size: .
length: 15
V: TRBV7-2
J: TRBJ2-3
CDR3: CASSSTRAGGKTQYF
DNA: TGTGCCAGCAGCTCCACGCGGGCGGGGGGGAAGACGCAGTATTTT

D: .
size: .
length: 18
V: TRBV11-1
J: TRBJ2-6
CDR3: CASSLGRRGLGGANVLTF
DNA: TGTGCCAGCAGCTTAGGAAGGAGGGGATTAGGTGGGGCCAACGTCCTGACTTTC

D: .
size: .
length: 13
V: TRBV20-1
J: TRBJ2-3
CDR3: CSARDGVTDTQYF
DNA: TGCAGTGCTAGAGACGGGGTCACAGATACGCAGTATTTT

D: TRBD2
size: few
length: 16
V: TRBV3-1
J: TRBJ2-1
CDR3: CASSRPGTSLYNEQFF
DNA: TGTGCCAGCAGCCGCCCCGGGACTAGTCTATACAATGAGCAGTTCTTC

D: .
size: many
length: 14
V: TRBV20-1
J: TRBJ2-7
CDR3: CSASYAGQHYEQYF
DNA: TGCAGTGCTAGTTATGCGGGACAGCACTACGAGCAGTACTTC

D: TRBD2
size: .
length: 17
V: TRBV5-1
J: TRBJ2-2
CDR3: CASRRLAGGPLAGELFF
DNA: TGCGCCAGCAGGCGACTAGCGGGAGGGCCTTTGGCCGGGGAGCTGTTTTTT

D: .
size: many
length: 13
V: TRBV27
J: TRBJ1-1
CDR3: CASHIGLNTEAFF
DNA: TGTGCCAGCCATATTGGGCTGAACACTGAAGCTTTCTTT

D: TRBD2
size: few
length: 16
V: TRBV7-9
J: TRBJ2-1
CDR3: CASSPGVTSGRNEQFF
DNA: TGTGCCAGCAGCCCCGGAGTGACTAGCGGAAGGAATGAGCAGTTCTTC

D: .
size: .
length: 15
V: TRBV28
J: TRBJ2-7
CDR3: CASSFGPDLTYEQYF
DNA: TGTGCCAGCAGTTTTGGACCGGACCTCACCTACGAGCAGTACTTC

D: TRBD1
size: few
length: 15
V: TRBV4-1
J: TRBJ2-5
CDR3: CASSQRRDRVETQYF
DNA: TGCGCCAGCAGCCAGAGGCGGGACAGGGTGGAGACCCAGTACTTC

D: .
size: .
length: 14
V: TRBV19
J: TRBJ2-7
CDR3: CASSAQGGGYEQYF
DNA: TGTGCCAGTAGTGCCCAGGGCGGAGGCTACGAGCAGTACTTC

D: .
size: .
length: 16
V: TRBV4-2
J: TRBJ1-5
CDR3: CASSQDAGTSNQPQHF
DNA: TGTGCCAGCAGCCAAGATGCCGGGACGTCCAATCAGCCCCAGCATTTT

D: .
size: many
length: 16
V: TRBV5-1
J: TRBJ2-3
CDR3: CASSLYARDSPDTQYF
DNA: TGCGCCAGCAGCTTGTACGCTAGGGACTCACCAGATACGCAGTATTTT

D: .
size: many
length: 14
V: TRBV6-1
J: TRBJ1-5
CDR3: CASSESGTNQPQHF
DNA: TGTGCCAGCAGTGAATCGGGCACTAATCAGCCCCAGCATTTT

D: .
size: .
length: 13
V: TRBV2
J: TRBJ2-5
CDR3: CASSLEVAGTQYF
DNA: TGTGCCAGCAGCTTAGAGGTTGCAGGGACCCAGTACTTC

D: .
size: .
length: 15
V: TRBV29-1
J: TRBJ2-7
CDR3: CSVEWVAGQRSEQYF
DNA: TGCAGCGTTGAATGGGTAGCAGGACAGCGGAGCGAGCAGTACTTC

D: TRBD2
size: many
length: 16
V: TRBV7-9
J: TRBJ2-7
CDR3: CASSLGLTSGSGEQYF
DNA: TGTGCCAGCAGCTTAGGATTGACTAGCGGGAGCGGCGAGCAGTACTTC

D: TRBD2
size: many
length: 15
V: TRBV6-1
J: TRBJ2-1
CDR3: CASRNGLAVNNEQFF
DNA: TGTGCCAGCAGGAACGGACTAGCGGTGAACAATGAGCAGTTCTTC

D: .
size: few
length: 14
V: TRBV18
J: TRBJ1-4
CDR3: CASSPQGGNEKLFF
DNA: TGTGCCAGCTCACCTCAGGGAGGTAATGAAAAACTGTTTTTT

D: .
size: .
length: 18
V: TRBV4-1
J: TRBJ1-5
CDR3: CASSQFLQASKSGQPQHF
DNA: TGCGCCAGCAGCCAATTTCTACAGGCGAGCAAGTCGGGTCAGCCCCAGCATTTT

D: TRBD2
size: many
length: 16
V: TRBV7-9
J: TRBJ2-7
CDR3: CASSFLSGRASYEQYF
DNA: TGTGCCAGCAGCTTTCTTAGCGGGAGGGCCTCCTACGAGCAGTACTTC

D: TRBD1
size: many
length: 14
V: TRBV6-2/TRBV6-3
J: TRBJ1-6
CDR3: CASSVQGSDSPLHF
DNA: TGTGCCAGCAGCGTACAGGGGAGTGATTCACCCCTCCACTTT

D: TRBD2
size: few
length: 16
V: TRBV13
J: TRBJ2-1
CDR3: CASSLLGASGNNEQFF
DNA: TGTGCCAGCAGCCTCCTGGGGGCTAGCGGGAACAATGAGCAGTTCTTC

D: TRBD1
size: .
length: 12
V: TRBV29-1
J: TRBJ2-1
CDR3: CSAGTGANEQFF
DNA: TGCAGCGCCGGGACAGGGGCAAATGAGCAGTTCTTC

D: .
size: few
length: 13
V: TRBV12-3/TRBV12-4
J: TRBJ2-7
CDR3: CASSDGQSYEQYF
DNA: TGTGCCAGCAGTGACGGACAATCCTACGAGCAGTACTTC

D: .
size: few
length: 16
V: TRBV5-1
J: TRBJ2-2
CDR3: CASSLEGGTNTGELFF
DNA: TGCGCCAGCAGCTTGGAGGGCGGGACGAACACCGGGGAGCTGTTTTTT

D: TRBD2
size: many
length: 15
V: TRBV27
J: TRBJ2-5
CDR3: CASSSLAGAPETQYF
DNA: TGTGCCAGCAGTTCACTAGCGGGAGCCCCAGAGACCCAGTACTTC

D: TRBD2
size: many
length: 17
V: TRBV28
J: TRBJ2-7
CDR3: CARDGLAGAFESYEQYF
DNA: TGTGCCAGGGATGGACTAGCGGGCGCCTTCGAATCCTACGAGCAGTACTTC

D: .
size: .
length: 13
V: TRBV7-9
J: TRBJ2-7
CDR3: CASSQPTGYEQYF
DNA: TGTGCCAGCAGCCAACCGACCGGGTACGAGCAGTACTTC

D: .
size: .
length: 12
V: TRBV15
J: TRBJ2-5
CDR3: CATSRPRETQYF
DNA: TGTGCCACCAGCAGGCCTCGGGAGACCCAGTACTTC

D: .
size: many
length: 14
V: TRBV30
J: TRBJ1-5
CDR3: CAWSGPSSNQPQHF
DNA: TGTGCCTGGAGTGGACCCAGCAGCAATCAGCCCCAGCATTTT

D: TRBD2
size: .
length: 16
V: TRBV12-3/TRBV12-4
J: TRBJ2-1
CDR3: CASSFRETSGRNEQFF
DNA: TGTGCCAGCAGTTTTAGAGAGACTAGCGGGAGGAATGAGCAGTTCTTC

D: .
size: many
length: 16
V: TRBV19
J: TRBJ2-1
CDR3: CASRPQLSPGAMEQFF
DNA: TGTGCCAGCAGACCACAATTGTCTCCAGGGGCGATGGAGCAGTTCTTC

D: .
size: .
length: 13
V: TRBV20-1
J: TRBJ1-2
CDR3: CSARVDNGYGYTF
DNA: TGCAGTGCTAGAGTGGATAACGGCTATGGCTACACCTTC

D: TRBD1
size: many
length: 17
V: TRBV4-1
J: TRBJ1-1
CDR3: CASSPTGGKELNTEAFF
DNA: TGCGCCAGCAGCCCTACAGGGGGCAAGGAATTAAACACTGAAGCTTTCTTT

D: .
size: many
length: 14
V: TRBV5-1
J: TRBJ2-1
CDR3: CASSYGTGYNEQFF
DNA: TGCGCCAGCAGCTACGGGACTGGTTACAATGAGCAGTTCTTC

D: TRBD2
size: few
length: 15
V: TRBV7-9
J: TRBJ2-7
CDR3: CASSRGTSDSYEQYF
DNA: TGTGCCAGCAGCCGCGGGACTAGCGACTCCTACGAGCAGTACTTC

D: TRBD2
size: many
length: 14
V: TRBV20-1
J: TRBJ2-1
CDR3: CSATGTSGRNEQFF
DNA: TGCAGTGCTACCGGGACTAGCGGGAGGAATGAGCAGTTCTTC

D: .
size: .
length: 13
V: TRBV20-1
J: TRBJ1-4
CDR3: CSARSGFVEKLFF
DNA: TGCAGTGCCAGATCAGGGTTTGTCGAAAAACTGTTTTTT

D: TRBD2
size: many
length: 13
V: TRBV20-1
J: TRBJ2-7
CDR3: CSARPSGSYEQYF
DNA: TGCAGTGCCCGTCCTAGCGGGAGTTACGAGCAGTACTTC

D: TRBD1
size: few
length: 14
V: TRBV30
J: TRBJ2-7
CDR3: CAWSPGTGVYEQYF
DNA: TGTGCCTGGAGTCCCGGGACAGGGGTCTACGAGCAGTACTTC

D: .
size: .
length: 15
V: TRBV20-1
J: TRBJ2-1
CDR3: CSASRFGTPNNEQFF
DNA: TGCAGTGCTAGTAGGTTTGGGACACCGAACAATGAGCAGTTCTTC

D: TRBD1
size: .
length: 15
V: TRBV10-3
J: TRBJ1-5
CDR3: CASSRTGTNNQPQHF
DNA: TGTGCCAGCAGTCGGACAGGGACTAACAATCAGCCCCAGCATTTT